The next 25 T cell receptor beta chains were all read from a single sample in a study of T cell responses to AZD1222 COVID-19 vaccine. TCRdb keeps only in-frame clones here, not all; method: immunoSEQ multiplex PCR. The profile shows under 95,000 clones, around 90% of them singletons. The sequencing here drew on peripheral blood, taken on day 0 of AZD1222 vaccination. The receptors derive from an adult in good health.

The chain recombines TRBV6-5 with TRBJ2-7, with 8 bases aligning to TRBD1. CDR3 length equals 14 residues. Germline CDR1 MNHEY, CDR2 SVGAGI. V shed 6 bases, J shed 6 bases, and the junction held 10 bases outside the gene matches. The CDR3 loop is CASRHPGQGSEQYF. The CDR3, as DNA: TGTGCCAGCAGACACCCCGGACAGGGAAGCGAGCAGTACTTC.

The V gene is TRBV12-3 or TRBV12-4, the J gene TRBJ2-7; TRBD1 matches 7 bases. V shed 5 bases and J 4 bases; nucleotides not matched to a gene: 5. There are 13 residues in the CDR3. CDR3 in amino acids: CASSGGQIYEQYF. In DNA form, the CDR3 reads TGTGCCAGCAGTGGGGGACAGATATACGAGCAGTACTTC.

The V gene is TRBV5-1, the J gene TRBJ1-5; D is uncertain. The ends were cut back, 2 bases at V and 1 base at J, with 10 bases in the middle. The germline CDR1 and CDR2 sequences are SGHRS and YFSETQ. The CDR3 runs 15 residues. The CDR3 reads CASSFAGGSNQPQHF. The CDR3 nucleotides read TGCGCCAGCAGCTTCGCGGGAGGCAGCAATCAGCCCCAGCATTTT.

The V gene is TRBV19, the J gene TRBJ2-5, with 10 nucleotides matching TRBD2. The CDR3 spans 18 residues. The V gene's germline CDR1 is LNHDA and CDR2 SQIVND (reference sequence). V trimming: 3 bases; J trimming: 4 bases; junction bases outside the gene matches: 14. The CDR3 loop reads CASSMRSGGAAVPETQYF. The CDR3, as DNA: TGTGCCAGTAGTATGAGGAGCGGGGGGGCCGCGGTTCCAGAGACCCAGTACTTC.

The chain links TRBV11-2 to TRBJ1-1; D possibly corresponds to TRBD1 (6 bases). CDR3 size: 13 residues. V was shortened by 5 bases and J by 4 bases, with 11 bases between the two germline ends. Germline CDR1 SGHAT, CDR2 FQNNGV. The chain's CDR3 is CASSVQGFTEAFF. The CDR3 nucleotides are TGTGCCAGCAGCGTACAGGGTTTCACTGAAGCTTTCTTT.

This chain joins TRBV11-3 and TRBJ2-1; 13 bases map to TRBD2. The CDR3 is 17 residues long. CDR1 and CDR2 (germline): SGHNT, YENEEA. The V segment lost 0 bases and the J segment 4 bases; nucleotides outside the gene matches: 3. The CDR3 DNA sequence: TGTGCCAGCAGCTTAGATCAGGGACTAGCGGGATACAATGAGCAGTTCTTC. This sequence encodes CASSLDQGLAGYNEQFF.

The chain joins TRBV28 to TRBJ2-3; D ambiguous. The CDR3 loop spans 14 amino acids. Per the germline V gene, CDR1 is MDHEN and CDR2 is SYDVKM. V lost 6 bases and J lost 0, with 10 bases in between. The CDR3 region has the DNA TGTGCCAGCAGCCCCGGACCTAGCACAGATACGCAGTATTTT. Residues: CASSPGPSTDTQYF.

This sequence joins TRBV24-1 and TRBJ2-1, with a weak D call TRBD1 (6 bases). Germline CDR1 is KGHDR and CDR2 is SFDVKD. The ends were cut back, 11 bases at V and 3 bases at J, with 10 bases in the middle. This CDR3 comprises 12 residues. The CDR3 DNA reads as TGTGCCATCGGGACATTCTACAATGAGCAGTTCTTC. It yields the protein CAIGTFYNEQFF.

This rearrangement joins TRBV20-1 to TRBJ2-7, with D possibly TRBD1 on 5 matching bases. The CDR3 consists of 14 residues. Germline loops: CDR1 DFQATT, CDR2 SNEGSKA (reference sequence). Trimming left V 3 bases short and J 2 bases short, with 14 bases between. The CDR3 loop is CSASRLVGPYEQYF. In DNA, the CDR3 is TGCAGTGCTAGTCGACTGGTGGGGCCCTACGAGCAGTACTTC.

The chain recombines TRBV9 with TRBJ2-7; TRBD2 aligns across 7 bases. V was clipped by 3 bases and J by 2 bases; unmatched bases: 11. Germline assignment: CDR1 SGDLS and CDR2 YYNGEE. This CDR3 contains 16 residues. As DNA, the CDR3 is TGTGCCAGCAGCGAGGCGGCGGGAGTCACAACCTACGAGCAGTACTTC. Amino acids: CASSEAAGVTTYEQYF.

V gene TRBV4-1 combines with J gene TRBJ2-7; 8 bases are a match to TRBD1. Germline V gives CDR1 MGHRA, CDR2 YSYEKL. Trimming cost V 3 bases and J 1 base; bases outside gene matches: 2. The CDR3 has 14 amino acids. The CDR3 loop reads CASSQGQASYEQYF. The CDR3 region has the DNA TGCGCCAGCAGCCAGGGACAGGCGTCCTACGAGCAGTACTTC.

This sequence joins TRBV5-1 and TRBJ2-6; D is unresolved. The CDR3 loop spans 14 amino acids. Germline-derived CDR1 and CDR2 are SGHRS and YFSETQ. The V gene lost 0 bases and the J gene lost 2 bases, with 3 bases spanning the gap. The DNA for the CDR3 is TGCGCCAGCAGCTTGGATACTGGGGCCAACGTCCTGACTTTC. This translates into CASSLDTGANVLTF.

The gene calls are TRBV27 and TRBJ1-1; possibly TRBD1 for D (6 bases). The CDR3 covers 13 residues. Germline values: CDR1 MNHEY, CDR2 SMNVEV (reference sequence). V dropped 2 bases and J dropped 4 bases, with 8 bases sitting between them. As DNA, the CDR3 is TGTGCCAGCAGTTTAGGGGGGGCCACTGAAGCTTTCTTT. Its protein product is CASSLGGATEAFF.

The CDR3 DNA reads as TGTGCCAGCAGCCAGGGCGGTCAGCCCCAGCATTTT. Translated, it gives CASSQGGQPQHF. The chain carries TRBV13 and TRBJ1-5; D is perhaps TRBD1 (5 bases). V was trimmed by 5 bases and J by 6 bases, leaving 8 bases between them. The CDR3 contains 12 residues. Germline V gene lookup returns CDR1 PRHDT and CDR2 FYEKMQ (reference sequence).

The chain carries TRBV30 and TRBJ2-7; TRBD1 or TRBD2 may be the D gene (6 bases each). There are 18 residues in the CDR3. The germline V gene has CDR1 GTSNPN and CDR2 SVGIG (reference sequence). V was cut by 0 bases and J by 2 bases, with 23 bases left in between. In DNA form, the CDR3 reads TGTGCCTGGAGTGTAGGGGGGTCTTTAAGAGTTATACCCTACGAGCAGTACTTC. This translates into CAWSVGGSLRVIPYEQYF.

The rearrangement links TRBV4-1 to TRBJ2-5; D possibly corresponds to TRBD1 (5 bases). The CDR3 runs to 15 residues. CDR1 is MGHRA, CDR2 YSYEKL, per germline. Trimming pared 4 bases from V and 5 bases from J, leaving 17 bases between. The CDR3 nucleotides read TGCGCCAGCAGCCGGGGCGACCGTGATGCGGAGACCCAGTACTTC. This codes for CASSRGDRDAETQYF.

The rearrangement links TRBV13 to TRBJ1-6; TRBD1 is a possible D gene (5 bases). Looked up from germline, CDR1 is PRHDT and CDR2 is FYEKMQ (reference sequence). The CDR3 is 13 amino acids. Trimming left V 3 bases short and J 7 bases short, with 7 bases between. DNA for the CDR3: TGTGCCAGCAGCTTGGGACGGAATTCACCCCTCCACTTT. This encodes CASSLGRNSPLHF.

The chain combines TRBV5-1 with TRBJ1-1; TRBD1 aligns across 7 bases. The length of the CDR3 is 15 residues. V shed 3 bases, J shed 2 bases, and the junction held 7 bases outside the gene matches. Germline V CDR1 and CDR2: SGHRS, YFSETQ. The CDR3 DNA is TGCGCCAGCAGCTCGAAGGGGACAGAAAACACTGAAGCTTTCTTT. The encoded protein is CASSSKGTENTEAFF.

This chain uses TRBV4-1 with TRBJ2-3; 13 nucleotides agree with TRBD2. V lost 5 bases, J lost 5 bases, and 10 bases stayed unmatched. From germline, CDR1 is MGHRA and CDR2 YSYEKL. The CDR3 sequence is 17 residues long. The CDR3 sequence: CASSSRTSGGAKDTQYF. CDR3 coding DNA: TGCGCCAGCAGCTCCCGAACTAGCGGGGGGGCCAAAGATACGCAGTATTTT.

This sequence joins TRBV2 and TRBJ2-7; D possibly matches TRBD1 or TRBD2 (5 bases each). Germline CDR1 is SNHLY and CDR2 is FYNNEI. Trimming took 8 bases from V and 3 from J, leaving 20 bases between them. This CDR3 has 15 amino acids. Here the CDR3 DNA reads TGTGCCAGCCAAGAGGGGAGTTCTCTTTTCTACGAGCAGTACTTC. Protein: CASQEGSSLFYEQYF.

The gene calls are TRBV4-1 and TRBJ2-5; D may correspond to TRBD1 or TRBD2 (6 bases each). The germline V gene has CDR1 MGHRA and CDR2 YSYEKL. This CDR3 comprises 17 residues. V lost 1 base and J 1 base, leaving 16 bases between the germline ends. The CDR3: CASSQAGGWGPQETQYF. The CDR3 coding sequence is TGCGCCAGCAGCCAAGCCGGGGGCTGGGGACCCCAAGAGACCCAGTACTTC.

For this clone: Germline and junction disagree at one end, which may indicate a read error. The V and J genes are TRBV9 and TRBJ1-4; possible D gene TRBD1, 5 bases. The CDR3 length is 11 residues. The germline V gene encodes CDR1 SGDLS and CDR2 YYNGEE. Here the CDR3 reads CASSGHRDLTF. The DNA of the CDR3 is TGTGCCAGCAGCGGACACCGGGACCTAACATTT.

The count of this clone is one. The rearrangement joins TRBV5-4 to TRBJ2-2; D tentatively fits TRBD1 or TRBD2 (6 bases each). Germline V lookup: CDR1 SGHNT, CDR2 YYREEE (reference sequence). Trimming removed 4 bases at V and 5 bases at J, with 18 bases between. The CDR3 contains 16 residues. The CDR3 DNA reads TGTGCCAGCAGCCCCCGGGGGCAGGGCAGGACCGGGGAGCTGTTTTTT. This encodes CASSPRGQGRTGELFF. Filled out from reference TRBV5-4 and TRBJ2-2, the complete variable domain reads ETGVTQSPTHLIKTRGQQVTLRCSSQSGHNTVSWYQQALGQGPQFIFQYYREEENGRGNFPPRFSGLQFPNYSSELNVNALELDDSALYLCASSPRGQGRTGELFFGEGSRLTVL.

This chain links TRBV19 with TRBJ2-1, with 7 bases identical to TRBD2. The CDR3 sequence is 14 residues long. V lost 2 bases to trimming and J lost 5 bases; unmatched junction nucleotides: 3. Germline CDR1 reads LNHDA; CDR2 reads SQIVND (reference sequence). CDR3 sequence reads: CASSIWGGNNEQFF. The CDR3 nucleotides read TGTGCCAGTAGTATATGGGGGGGTAACAATGAGCAGTTCTTC.

This chain links TRBV30 with TRBJ1-3; 10 positions match TRBD1. This CDR3 comprises 14 residues. V trimming: 1 base; J trimming: 7 bases; junction bases outside the gene matches: 4. The germline V gene has CDR1 GTSNPN and CDR2 SVGIG (reference sequence). This chain's CDR3 is CAWSGGTGENTIYF. For the CDR3, the DNA is TGTGCCTGGAGTGGTGGGACAGGGGAGAACACCATATATTTT.